These T cell receptor beta chains were read from a single sample in a study of cytomegalovirus exposure and HLA in healthy donors. Produced via immunoSEQ multiplex PCR; TCRdb's table is partial and in-frame only. Altogether about 120,000 clones are present, approximately 80% being singletons, with the ten largest covering about 2.4%. Input material: PBMCs. The receptors stem from a woman between 40 and 50 years old in good health and CMV-seronegative. Each CDR3 is given with its conserved first and last residue. A D gene is named only where the DNA matches it firmly. A row's size may be missing; if present it is once, few, many or a size class.

j_call clone_size d_call v_call cdr3_aa cdr3_nt
TRBJ1-2 NA TRBD1 TRBV9 CASTRDRATVGYTF TGTGCCAGCACCCGGGACAGGGCGACGGTTGGCTACACCTTC
TRBJ2-1 NA NA TRBV1 CTSSRQAWLAGDDEQFF TGCACCAGCAGCCGACAAGCGTGGCTAGCGGGAGATGATGAGCAGTTCTTC
TRBJ1-5 NA NA TRBV29-1 CSVMDQGPQHF TGCAGCGTAATGGACCAGGGGCCCCAGCATTTT
TRBJ1-1 once NA TRBV19 CASSIPQNTEAFF TGTGCCAGTAGTATCCCCCAGAACACTGAAGCTTTCTTT
TRBJ1-3 NA NA TRBV2 CASTAGVLSGNTIYF TGTGCCAGCACGGCCGGGGTACTTTCTGGAAACACCATATATTTT
TRBJ1-4 NA TRBD1 TRBV28 CASSTRTGKGATNEKLFF TGTGCCAGCAGTACCCGGACAGGGAAGGGGGCAACTAATGAAAAACTGTTTTTT
TRBJ2-3 NA TRBD2 TRBV28 CASSPSGTPPSTDTQYF TGTGCCAGCAGTCCTAGCGGGACTCCTCCTAGCACAGATACGCAGTATTTT
TRBJ2-5 NA TRBD2 TRBV5-1 CASSREPSGGGETQYF TGCGCCAGCAGCCGGGAACCTAGCGGGGGCGGAGAGACCCAGTACTTC
TRBJ1-5 NA TRBD1 TRBV4-1 CASSPRTGEYGMDGLGQPQHF TGCGCCAGCAGCCCCCGGACAGGGGAGTATGGGATGGACGGGTTAGGGCAGCCCCAGCATTTT
TRBJ2-5 once TRBD2 TRBV15 CATSRVGGAQYF TGTGCCACCAGCAGAGTTGGGGGGGCCCAGTACTTC
TRBJ2-5 NA NA TRBV15 CATSRDGGQETQYF TGTGCCACCAGCAGAGATGGGGGGCAAGAGACCCAGTACTTC
TRBJ1-1 few TRBD1 TRBV11-2 CASSRQGRWAEAFF TGTGCCAGCAGCCGACAGGGTAGGTGGGCTGAAGCTTTCTTT
TRBJ2-7 NA TRBD2 TRBV5-1 CASSTSPSGRTPSEQYF TGCGCCAGCAGCACGTCCCCTAGCGGGAGGACCCCTTCCGAGCAGTACTTC
TRBJ2-5 few NA TRBV5-8 CASSLGQDSKETQYF TGTGCCAGCAGCTTGGGACAGGACTCCAAAGAGACCCAGTACTTC
TRBJ2-7 NA NA TRBV6-1 CASKEGWYEQYF TGTGCCAGCAAGGAGGGCTGGTACGAGCAGTACTTC
TRBJ2-7 NA TRBD1 TRBV13 CASSSYGETGRGYEQYF TGTGCCAGCAGCTCTTATGGGGAGACAGGGAGAGGGTACGAGCAGTACTTC
TRBJ2-7 NA TRBD1 TRBV7-9 CSSSSGQGAGYEQYF TGTTCCAGCAGCTCGGGACAGGGGGCCGGCTACGAGCAGTACTTC
TRBJ2-1 once NA TRBV27 CASSFRVYNEQFF TGTGCCAGCAGTTTCCGAGTTTACAATGAGCAGTTCTTC
TRBJ1-2 NA NA TRBV19 CASSMGRNNYGYTF TGTGCCAGTAGTATGGGGCGGAATAACTATGGCTACACCTTC
TRBJ2-7 few TRBD2 TRBV28 CASSTHSLAGGLDEQYF TGTGCCAGCAGTACTCACAGCTTAGCGGGAGGGCTCGACGAGCAGTACTTC
TRBJ2-7 few TRBD1 TRBV6-1 CASSRSGTGAYEQYF TGTGCCAGCTCGAGGTCCGGGACAGGAGCCTACGAGCAGTACTTC
TRBJ2-1 NA TRBD2 TRBV6-5 CASRLAGGTYNEQFF TGTGCCAGCAGGCTAGCGGGGGGGACGTACAATGAGCAGTTCTTC
TRBJ2-1 once TRBD2 TRBV5-6 CASSWFSGTRWGNEQFF TGTGCCAGCAGCTGGTTCTCCGGGACTAGATGGGGCAATGAGCAGTTCTTC
TRBJ1-6 NA NA TRBV27 CASSLTSPNNSPLHF TGTGCCAGCAGTTTGACAAGTCCTAATAATTCACCCCTCCACTTT
TRBJ2-3 NA TRBD2 TRBV11-3 CASSLSGSGGRSSDTQYF TGTGCCAGCAGCCTCTCGGGTAGCGGGGGGCGGTCTTCAGATACGCAGTATTTT
TRBJ1-5 NA NA TRBV2 CASSQGFNQPQHF TGTGCCAGCAGCCAGGGTTTCAATCAGCCCCAGCATTTT
TRBJ2-7 NA TRBD1 TRBV7-9 CASSDPGQGNYEQYF TGTGCCAGCAGCGATCCGGGACAGGGAAACTACGAGCAGTACTTC
TRBJ2-5 NA TRBD2 TRBV5-1 CASSLTSGSRETQYF TGCGCCAGCAGCTTAACTAGCGGGAGTCGAGAGACCCAGTACTTC
TRBJ2-3 NA NA TRBV13 CASSLGSDTQYF TGTGCCAGCAGCTTAGGATCGGATACGCAGTATTTT
TRBJ1-5 NA TRBD1 TRBV7-9 CASSQSTGANQPQHF TGTGCCAGCAGCCAATCGACAGGGGCCAATCAGCCCCAGCATTTT